Below, 16 T cell receptor beta chains from the same sample are listed, as sequenced in a study of T cell changes during pregnancy in multiple sclerosis. Repertoires were generated with immunoSEQ multiplex PCR, while TCRdb's copy carries only in-frame clones and drops some. The repertoire holds about 44,000 clones, with around 93% as singletons. The sequencing here drew on CD4+ T cells from peripheral blood mononuclear cells, taken in the third trimester of pregnancy. These receptors came from a female donor with multiple sclerosis, enrolled in a pregnancy study.

The chain employs TRBV6-5 and TRBJ1-2, with TRBD1 matching 7 bases. Germline-derived CDR1 and CDR2 are MNHEY and SVGAGI. The CDR3 runs to 14 residues. J gave up 2 bases and V 7 bases, and 7 bases lay outside the gene matches. In DNA form, the CDR3 reads TGTGCCAGCACCCCAGGGGGACAGAACTATGGCTACACCTTC. Residues: CASTPGGQNYGYTF.

The chain links TRBV27 to TRBJ2-1; D possibly corresponds to TRBD2 (5 bases). The V gene lost 4 bases and the J gene lost 2 bases, with 12 bases spanning the gap. From germline, CDR1 is MNHEY and CDR2 SMNVEV (reference sequence). The CDR3 is 15 residues long. CDR3 residues: CASSYTGSPYNEQFF. In DNA, the CDR3 is TGTGCCAGCAGTTATACGGGGAGCCCCTACAATGAGCAGTTCTTC.

The gene calls are TRBV5-1 and TRBJ2-3; 14 bases align to TRBD2. Unmatched junction bases numbered 8, after V lost 4 bases and J lost 7 bases. This CDR3 spans 16 amino acids. Germline CDR1 and CDR2: SGHRS and YFSETQ. CDR3 in amino acids: CASSPGTSGSKYTQYF. The CDR3 DNA is TGCGCCAGCAGCCCTGGGACTAGCGGGAGTAAATATACGCAGTATTTT.

The J gene is TRBJ2-3, the V gene TRBV2; a weak D match, TRBD2 (6 bases). The CDR3 runs 15 residues. Trimming took off 8 bases at V and 2 bases at J, with 17 bases between the two ends. From germline, CDR1 is SNHLY and CDR2 FYNNEI. CDR3 in amino acids: CASSRSEGFTDTQYF. For the CDR3, the DNA is TGTGCCAGCTCTCGTTCGGAGGGGTTCACAGATACGCAGTATTTT.

Here the CDR3 DNA reads TGTGCCAGCAGCTTTAGGGGCCTAGCGGGCACATACAATGAGCAGTTCTTC. Residues: CASSFRGLAGTYNEQFF. The rearrangement links TRBV7-2 to TRBJ2-1; 8 positions agree with TRBD2. V trimming: 3 bases; J trimming: 4 bases; junction bases outside the gene matches: 11. Looked up from germline, CDR1 is SGHTA and CDR2 is FQGNSA. This CDR3 region has 17 residues.

The chain has TRBV4-3 and TRBJ1-4, with TRBD1 identical over 8 bases. This CDR3 has 16 amino acids. V was pared by 0 bases and J by 4 bases, with 4 bases of the junction left unmatched. CDR1 and CDR2 (germline): LGHNA, YSLEER. CDR3 sequence: CASSQDSGGLNEKLFF. CDR3 coding DNA: TGCGCCAGCAGCCAAGATTCAGGGGGCCTTAATGAAAAACTGTTTTTT.

V gene TRBV7-9 combines with J gene TRBJ2-2; 7 nucleotides align to TRBD2. V trimming: 5 bases; J trimming: 1 base; junction bases outside the gene matches: 4. This CDR3 comprises 15 residues. Germline V gives CDR1 SEHNR, CDR2 FQNEAQ (reference sequence). CDR3 DNA sequence: TGTGCCAGCAGCCGGACTAGTAGGAACACCGGGGAGCTGTTTTTT. This gives the protein CASSRTSRNTGELFF.

V and J are TRBV6-1 and TRBJ1-1, with D possibly TRBD1 on 5 matching bases. CDR1 is MNHNS and CDR2 is SASEGT in the germline V gene. The CDR3 is 11 amino acids. Trimming removed 1 base from V and 11 bases from J, with 8 bases in between. CDR3 in DNA: TGTGCCAGCAGTGAAGGGGGCCTCGCTTTCTTT. This gives the protein CASSEGGLAFF.

V gene TRBV7-2 combines with J gene TRBJ2-5, with 9 bases lining up with TRBD2. Per germline, CDR1 SGHTA and CDR2 FQGNSA. The CDR3 runs 16 residues. V was pared by 4 bases and J by 4 bases, with 10 bases of the junction left unmatched. CDR3 sequence: CASSSSASGISETQYF. As DNA, the CDR3 is TGTGCCAGCAGCTCATCCGCTAGCGGGATTTCAGAGACCCAGTACTTC.

The rearrangement joins TRBV7-6 to TRBJ2-3; D perhaps matches TRBD1 (5 bases). Germline V gives CDR1 SGHVS, CDR2 FNYEAQ. V lost 6 bases and J 2 bases, leaving 15 bases between the germline ends. The CDR3 length is 15 residues. The CDR3 loop is CASSMGLLLTDTQYF. The CDR3 DNA reads as TGTGCCAGCAGTATGGGGCTTCTTCTCACAGATACGCAGTATTTT.

The sample holds one count of this clone. The chain recombines TRBV4-3 with TRBJ1-4; D is ambiguous. The CDR3 covers 14 residues. Germline-derived CDR1 and CDR2 are LGHNA and YSLEER. V was pared by 4 bases and J by 8 bases, with 14 bases between. DNA of the CDR3: TGCGCCAGCAGCCCAGGACTGTCGGGGGAAAAACTGTTTTTT. Protein: CASSPGLSGEKLFF.

The chain links TRBV6-5 to TRBJ1-1, with 10 bases aligning to TRBD1. CDR3 length equals 13 residues. J was trimmed by 4 bases and V by 6 bases; bases with no gene match: 2. In germline, CDR1 is MNHEY, CDR2 SVGAGI. CDR3 region: CASSRTGGTEAFF. The CDR3 DNA reads TGTGCCAGCAGCCGGACAGGGGGCACTGAAGCTTTCTTT.

The chain has TRBV28 and TRBJ2-5; TRBD2 matches at 11 bases. This CDR3 spans 19 amino acids. The germline CDR1 and CDR2 sequences are MDHEN and SYDVKM. Trimming removed 3 bases from V and 7 bases from J; junction bases left unmatched: 19. The CDR3 nucleotides are TGTGCCAGCAGTTTCCTTTTTATCGGGACTAGCGGAGAAGGGGGGACCCAGTACTTC. Encoded protein: CASSFLFIGTSGEGGTQYF.

This clone has a single count. V and J are TRBV27 and TRBJ2-7; TRBD2 agrees at 14 bases. V shed 6 bases and J 0 bases; nucleotides not matched to a gene: 1. This CDR3 contains 15 residues. Germline CDR1 is MNHEY and CDR2 is SMNVEV (reference sequence). The CDR3 loop reads CASRGTSGSSYEQYF. In nucleotides, the CDR3 is TGTGCCAGCAGGGGGACTAGCGGGAGCTCCTACGAGCAGTACTTC.

This clone was counted once. The V call is TRBV5-6, the J call TRBJ2-5; 11 bases match TRBD2. This CDR3 contains 15 residues. Trimming took 4 bases from V and 1 from J; bases not matched to a gene: 3. Germline V gene lookup returns CDR1 SGHDT and CDR2 YYEEEE. The CDR3 region is CASSLSGRGQETQYF. CDR3 in DNA: TGTGCCAGCAGCCTTAGCGGGAGGGGCCAAGAGACCCAGTACTTC.

This clone showed up just a few times. The J gene is TRBJ1-2, the V gene TRBV28; 7 bases agree with TRBD1. The CDR3 is 14 residues long. CDR1 and CDR2 from the germline V gene are MDHEN and SYDVKM. V lost 5 bases and J lost 4; bases outside the gene matches: 7. CDR3 coding DNA: TGTGCCAGCAGTACCTGGGGACAGACCTATGGCTACACCTTC. Amino acid sequence: CASSTWGQTYGYTF.